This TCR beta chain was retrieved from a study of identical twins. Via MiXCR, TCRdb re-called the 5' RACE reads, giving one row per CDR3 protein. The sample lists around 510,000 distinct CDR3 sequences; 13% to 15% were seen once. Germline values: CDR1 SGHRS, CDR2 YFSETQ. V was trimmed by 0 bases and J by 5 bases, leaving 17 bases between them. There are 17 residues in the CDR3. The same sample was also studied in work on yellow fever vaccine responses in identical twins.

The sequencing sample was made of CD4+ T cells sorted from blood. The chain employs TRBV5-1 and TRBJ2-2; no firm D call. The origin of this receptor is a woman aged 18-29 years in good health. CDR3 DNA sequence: TGCGCCAGCAGCTTGGCTGCGGCGGCGATGTTGACCGGGGAGCTGTTTTTT. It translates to CASSLAAAAMLTGELFF. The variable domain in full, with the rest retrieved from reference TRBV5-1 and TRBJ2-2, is KAGVTQTPRYLIKTRGQQVTLSCSPISGHRSVSWYQQTPGQGLQFLFEYFSETQRNKGNFPGRFSGRQFSNSRSEMNVSTLELGDSALYLCASSLAAAAMLTGELFFGEGSRLTVL.